Shown below are 10 T cell receptor beta chains from a single sample sequenced in a study of T cell responses to AZD1222 COVID-19 vaccine. Assay: immunoSEQ multiplex PCR; the TCRdb copy retains only in-frame clones and omits some. The table shows 150,000 to 200,000 clones, with about 91% occurring only once. Source: peripheral blood, taken 28 days after the second AZD1222 dose. The receptors were sampled from an adult who received the AZD1222 COVID-19 vaccine.

The chain combines TRBV5-1 with TRBJ2-5; D is undetermined. Germline loops: CDR1 SGHRS, CDR2 YFSETQ. CDR3 length: 13 amino acids. Trimming cost V 2 bases and J 1 base, with 6 bases left between them. Written as DNA, the CDR3 is TGCGCCAGCAGCTTTGGGATCCAAGAGACCCAGTACTTC. Its translation is CASSFGIQETQYF.

Of note for this clone: An end of the junction does not agree with germline; a read error may underlie this. This chain uses TRBV7-7 with TRBJ2-3, with 11 bases identical to TRBD2. The CDR3 extends over 15 amino acids. Looked up from germline, CDR1 is SSHAT and CDR2 is FNYEAQ (reference sequence). CDR3 sequence reads: CASSSLAGGGDTQYF. The CDR3 DNA reads as TGTGCTAGCAGCTCCCTAGCGGGGGGTGGAGATACGCAGTATTTT.

The chain's CDR3 is CASSPTATNEKLFF. The CDR3 DNA sequence: TGCGCCAGCAGCCCCACAGCAACTAATGAAAAACTGTTTTTT. V and J are TRBV4-1 and TRBJ1-4; D is ambiguous. CDR3 size: 14 residues. V dropped 4 bases and J dropped 0 bases, with 6 bases sitting between them. In germline, CDR1 is MGHRA, CDR2 YSYEKL.

The chain is built from TRBV19 and TRBJ2-3, with TRBD2 matching 11 bases. Germline CDR1 reads LNHDA; CDR2 reads SQIVND (reference sequence). The CDR3 loop spans 16 amino acids. J lost 5 bases, V lost 4 bases, and 8 bases had no gene match. The CDR3 DNA reads TGTGCCAGTAGTACTGTAGCGGGGGGGCTGAAAGATACGCAGTATTTT. Encoded protein: CASSTVAGGLKDTQYF.

Remarks on this clone: Other DNA variants within this sample encode the same CDR3. The gene calls are TRBV20-1 and TRBJ2-5, with D hard to call. V was shortened by 1 base and J by 4 bases, with 4 bases between the two germline ends. The CDR3 covers 11 residues. Per germline, CDR1 DFQATT and CDR2 SNEGSKA (reference sequence). CDR3 region: CSARAGETQYF. DNA of the CDR3: TGCAGTGCTAGAGCTGGAGAGACCCAGTACTTC.

The chain combines TRBV5-3 with TRBJ1-1; D is perhaps TRBD1 (6 bases). TRBV5-3 carries the ORF label, with uncertain function. The CDR3 covers 14 residues. The V end was cut by 10 bases, the J end by 3 bases, with 19 bases between. DNA for the CDR3: TGTGCCCACGGGGGGCCGGACCGGGACACTGAAGCTTTCTTT. Amino acid sequence: CAHGGPDRDTEAFF.

The rearrangement links TRBV6-5 to TRBJ2-7; D may be TRBD1 (6 bases). Trimming stripped 8 bases from V and 3 bases from J, with 20 bases between. The CDR3 spans 15 residues. Germline loops: CDR1 MNHEY, CDR2 SVGAGI. The DNA for the CDR3 is TGTGCCAGCGGAAGAGGGGGAATCTCGAACTACGAGCAGTACTTC. This sequence encodes CASGRGGISNYEQYF.

This rearrangement joins TRBV19 to TRBJ1-4; 7 bases align to TRBD1. CDR3 length: 15 residues. Trimming at V came to 2 bases and at J to 7 bases, leaving 7 bases not matched to a gene. The germline V gene has CDR1 LNHDA and CDR2 SQIVND (reference sequence). For the CDR3, the DNA is TGTGCCAGTAGTATACAAGACAGGGTCGGTGAAAAACTGTTTTTT. Translated, it gives CASSIQDRVGEKLFF.

The genes are TRBV6-2 or TRBV6-3 and TRBJ1-1; D may be TRBD1 (5 bases). Germline lookup yields CDR1 MNHEY and CDR2 SVGEGT. The CDR3 covers 13 residues. V was shortened by 3 bases and J by 4 bases, with 9 bases between the two germline ends. Here the CDR3 reads CASSYYGGTEAFF. CDR3 nucleotide sequence: TGTGCCAGCAGTTATTACGGGGGCACTGAAGCTTTCTTT.

CDR3: CASSPQTRVEQYF. CDR3 nucleotide sequence: TGTGCCAGCAGCCCCCAGACACGCGTCGAGCAGTACTTC. The chain links TRBV5-6 to TRBJ2-7; D is unresolved. V was shortened by 4 bases and J by 6 bases, with 14 bases between the two germline ends. The CDR3 is made up of 13 amino acids. Per the germline V gene, CDR1 is SGHDT and CDR2 is YYEEEE.